The 24 T cell receptor beta chains presented below share a single source sample, sequenced in a study of blood T cells in healthy people across ages. A second about 6 to 12 cycle PCR used barcoded and J-beta primers. In TCRdb, the 5' RACE reads were re-called with MiXCR into one record per CDR3 protein. In the table there are about 830,000 distinct CDR3 sequences, under 80% of which are singletons. Material: blood. The source of these receptors is a man under 40 in good health.

This rearrangement joins TRBV3-1 to TRBJ2-5; D is possibly TRBD1 or TRBD2 (6 bases each). CDR3 size: 16 residues. Germline CDR1 LGHDT, CDR2 YNNKEL (reference sequence). Trimming cost V 0 bases and J 5 bases, with 16 bases left between them. For the CDR3, the DNA is TGTGCCAGCAGCCAAGATTGGGGGGCCGGAGGGGAGACCCAGTACTTC. Amino acid sequence: CASSQDWGAGGETQYF.

This clonotype showed up just a few times. The chain has TRBV20-1 and TRBJ2-3, with 7 bases fitting TRBD1. The J segment lost 5 bases and the V segment lost 5 bases, leaving 10 bases of the junction unmatched. The CDR3 runs to 14 residues. From germline, CDR1 is DFQATT and CDR2 SNEGSKA (reference sequence). Here the CDR3 reads CSAFTGANGDTQYF. CDR3 coding DNA: TGCAGTGCTTTTACAGGGGCCAACGGAGATACGCAGTATTTT.

The chain links TRBV6-5 to TRBJ1-2, with a weak D call TRBD1 (6 bases). CDR3 length: 14 residues. V lost 5 bases and J 4 bases, leaving 14 bases between the germline ends. Germline CDR1 and CDR2: MNHEY and SVGAGI. As DNA, the CDR3 is TGTGCCAGCAGTCGCCAACAGGGTAGCTATGGCTACACCTTC. It yields the protein CASSRQQGSYGYTF.

This clonotype appeared once. This chain links TRBV6-5 with TRBJ1-6; tentatively, D is TRBD1 (5 bases). The germline CDR1 and CDR2 sequences are MNHEY and SVGAGI. The V end was cut by 0 bases, the J end by 7 bases, with 13 bases between. The CDR3 extends over 16 amino acids. CDR3 region: CASSYSWGLRNSPLHF. The CDR3 nucleotides are TGTGCCAGCAGTTACTCGTGGGGGTTAAGGAATTCACCCCTCCACTTT.

The V call is TRBV25-1, the J call TRBJ2-7, with a weak D call TRBD2 (7 bases). With the DNA end fitting TRBJ2-5 better, the J assignment may be wrong. The CDR3 totals 17 residues. The germline V gene has CDR1 MGHDK and CDR2 SYGVNS. DNA of the CDR3: TGTGCCAGCAGTGAAAGGGGAGGGCAGGGGCCTATGGAGACCCAGTACTTC. It translates to CASSERGGQGPMETQYF.

The CDR3 spells CASEEGQPGLWGNEKLFF. CDR3 DNA sequence: TGCGCCAGCGAGGAAGGCCAGCCGGGGTTGTGGGGTAATGAAAAACTGTTTTTT. The rearrangement joins TRBV5-1 to TRBJ1-4; no clear D gene. This CDR3 is built from 18 residues. V lost 7 bases and J 4 bases, leaving 26 bases between the germline ends. The germline V gene has CDR1 SGHRS and CDR2 YFSETQ.

The rearrangement links TRBV7-2 to TRBJ1-2; D gene unclear. Trimming took off 1 base at V and 1 base at J, with 13 bases between the two ends. The CDR3 is 16 residues long. CDR1 and CDR2 (germline): SGHTA, FQGNSA. DNA for the CDR3: TGTGCCAGCAGCTTAGGGTCGGCACCCCTTAACTATGGCTACACCTTC. This gives the protein CASSLGSAPLNYGYTF.

The table lists this clonotype with a few counts. The chain has TRBV24-1 and TRBJ2-1; no firm D call. Trimming stripped 3 bases from V and 0 bases from J, with 8 bases between. This CDR3 region has 15 residues. The germline V gene has CDR1 KGHDR and CDR2 SFDVKD. The CDR3 here is CATSDRTGSYNEQFF. The CDR3 coding sequence is TGTGCCACCAGTGATCGGACCGGCTCCTACAATGAGCAGTTCTTC.

The rearrangement links TRBV7-2 to TRBJ2-5; TRBD1 agrees at 7 bases. Per the germline V gene, CDR1 is SGHTA and CDR2 is FQGNSA. The CDR3 has 14 residues. V lost 3 bases, J lost 5 bases, and 6 bases stayed unmatched. CDR3 residues: CASSFKGAGETQYF. Written as DNA, the CDR3 is TGTGCCAGCAGCTTTAAGGGGGCGGGTGAGACCCAGTACTTC.

This sequence joins TRBV10-3 and TRBJ1-4; 7 nucleotides match TRBD1. The CDR3 covers 15 residues. The trim removed 5 bases at V and 5 bases at J, leaving 8 bases unmatched. The germline gives CDR1 ENHRY, CDR2 SYGVKD. CDR3 amino acids: CAISSTGTENEKLFF. CDR3 sequence (DNA): TGTGCCATCAGTAGTACCGGGACAGAAAATGAAAAACTGTTTTTT.

This clonotype was observed a few times. The chain carries TRBV9 and TRBJ2-6; perhaps TRBD1 as D (7 bases). Germline CDR1 SGDLS, CDR2 YYNGEE. The V end was cut by 4 bases, the J end by 6 bases, with 20 bases between. The CDR3 extends over 17 amino acids. CDR3 nucleotides: TGTGCCAGCAGCCCGTATCTTGCAGGGGGGACGGCCAACGTCCTGACTTTC. It translates to CASSPYLAGGTANVLTF.

This clonotype was recorded a few times. The V call is TRBV7-6, the J call TRBJ1-3, with TRBD1 matching over 7 bases. The CDR3 has 21 residues. Trimming cost V 2 bases and J 0 bases; bases outside gene matches: 19. Germline-derived CDR1 and CDR2 are SGHVS and FNYEAQ. The CDR3 sequence: CASSLSRLDRPKVHSGNTIYF. CDR3 nucleotide sequence: TGTGCCAGCAGCTTAAGTCGTCTGGACAGGCCGAAGGTCCACTCTGGAAACACCATATATTTT.

The chain couples TRBV12-3 or TRBV12-4 to TRBJ1-5, with D uncertain. Deletions cut 2 bases from V and 0 bases from J, with 11 bases between. CDR3 length equals 16 residues. In DNA form, the CDR3 reads TGTGCCAGCAGTTTACACGGAGTATTTAGCAATCAGCCCCAGCATTTT. Its protein is CASSLHGVFSNQPQHF.

The chain joins TRBV20-1 to TRBJ2-1, with TRBD2 identical over 7 bases. Germline loops: CDR1 DFQATT, CDR2 SNEGSKA (reference sequence). This CDR3 has 16 residues. The V and J ends lost 5 bases and 6 bases, in that order; junction bases with no gene match: 16. The CDR3 protein is CSARGRRDYQINEQFF. CDR3 nucleotide sequence: TGCAGTGCTCGAGGGCGGAGGGACTACCAAATCAATGAGCAGTTCTTC.

This chain connects TRBV15 to TRBJ2-3; no reliable D call. The V gene lost 0 bases and the J gene lost 4 bases, with 8 bases spanning the gap. CDR3 size: 14 residues. Germline-derived CDR1 and CDR2 are LNHNV and YYDKDF (reference sequence). The CDR3 DNA is TGTGCCACCAGCAGAGATTTAAGTTCAGATACGCAGTATTTT. Translated, it gives CATSRDLSSDTQYF.

This clonotype appeared a single time. The chain couples TRBV12-3 or TRBV12-4 to TRBJ2-5; TRBD1 aligns across 10 bases. The V segment lost 6 bases and the J segment 4 bases; nucleotides outside the gene matches: 11. The CDR3 contains 16 residues. Here the CDR3 reads CASSRHRQGAGETQYF. The CDR3 nucleotides read TGTGCCAGCAGCCGGCACCGACAGGGGGCCGGAGAGACCCAGTACTTC.

This rearrangement joins TRBV20-1 to TRBJ2-7; 10 bases are a match to TRBD2. The CDR3 has 13 amino acids. V gave up 5 bases and J gave up 3 bases; unmatched junction bases: 4. Per germline, CDR1 DFQATT and CDR2 SNEGSKA (reference sequence). The CDR3 DNA reads as TGCAGTGCTTTCACTAGCGGGGACTACGAGCAGTACTTC. Translated: CSAFTSGDYEQYF.

This sequence joins TRBV25-1 and TRBJ2-1; TRBD2 might be the D (7 bases). V was shortened by 5 bases and J by 2 bases, with 16 bases between the two germline ends. This CDR3 contains 16 residues. The germline gives CDR1 MGHDK, CDR2 SYGVNS. Here the CDR3 DNA reads TGTGCCAGCAGTATGCGGGCGGGGGCCACCTACAATGAGCAGTTCTTC. Translation gives CASSMRAGATYNEQFF.

The gene calls are TRBV7-8 and TRBJ1-1; 8 bases fit TRBD1. Trimming removed 4 bases from V and 3 bases from J; junction bases left unmatched: 4. Germline CDR1 reads SGHVS; CDR2 reads FQNEAQ. The CDR3 runs 14 residues. The CDR3 DNA reads TGTGCCAGCAGCTCGACAGGGGAGGACACTGAAGCTTTCTTT. It specifies CASSSTGEDTEAFF.

The genes are TRBV10-3 and TRBJ2-5; 14 bases are a match to TRBD2. V trimming: 4 bases; J trimming: 4 bases; junction bases outside the gene matches: 5. The CDR3 spans 16 residues. CDR1 and CDR2 from the germline V gene are ENHRY and SYGVKD. The CDR3 region has the DNA TGTGCCATCAGTGTGACTAGCGGGAGGGCCGTAGAGACCCAGTACTTC. It is translated as CAISVTSGRAVETQYF.

V and J are TRBV3-1 and TRBJ2-3; TRBD2 agrees at 10 bases. The CDR3 spans 15 residues. Germline assignment: CDR1 LGHDT and CDR2 YNNKEL (reference sequence). The V and J ends lost 3 bases and 10 bases, in that order; junction bases with no gene match: 10. The CDR3 DNA follows: TGTGCCAGCAGCCAGGAACCTAGCGGGGGACCTGCGCAGTATTTT. The encoded protein is CASSQEPSGGPAQYF.

This clonotype was observed a handful of times. The rearrangement uses TRBV25-1 and TRBJ1-6, with D unresolved. V shed 4 bases and J shed 13 bases, with 11 bases lying between them. The CDR3 has 12 residues. The germline CDR1 and CDR2 sequences are MGHDK and SYGVNS. The DNA for the CDR3 is TGTGCCAGCAGTGGGGTGACTGGGCCCCTCCACTTT. Its translation: CASSGVTGPLHF.

J is TRBJ2-3 and V is TRBV5-1, with D tentatively TRBD1 (6 bases). The germline V gene has CDR1 SGHRS and CDR2 YFSETQ. Trimming removed 4 bases at V and 2 bases at J, with 11 bases between. The CDR3 consists of 14 residues. Written as DNA, the CDR3 is TGCGCCAGCAGCAAAGGGACAACCACAGATACGCAGTATTTT. Amino acid sequence: CASSKGTTTDTQYF.

The chain recombines TRBV4-2 with TRBJ2-5; D possibly corresponds to TRBD2 (6 bases). The CDR3 is 17 residues long. With 3 bases removed from V and 0 bases from J, the gap between germline ends came to 17 bases. Germline V gene sequence: CDR1 LGHNA, CDR2 YNFKEQ. DNA of the CDR3: TGTGCCAGCAGCCACTCAAATAGCGGAACCAACCAAGAGACCCAGTACTTC. Protein: CASSHSNSGTNQETQYF.